This TCR beta chain came from a study of T cell changes during pregnancy in multiple sclerosis. The protocol was immunoSEQ multiplex PCR, while the TCRdb copy is restricted to in-frame clones and leaves out a portion. The sample lists some 31,000 clones, around nine tenths seen once, with approximately 6% in the top ten. This clone was seen a single time. CDR1 and CDR2 from the germline V gene are MDHEN and SYDVKM. Trimming took 8 bases from V and 4 from J, leaving 11 bases between them. The CDR3 length is 12 residues. This TCR came from a female donor with multiple sclerosis, enrolled in a pregnancy study. The rearrangement joins TRBV28 to TRBJ1-2; tentative D call: TRBD1 (6 bases). This specimen was CD8+ T cells from peripheral blood mononuclear cells, taken before pregnancy. The CDR3 spells CASDGGLYGYTF. In nucleotides, the CDR3 is TGTGCCAGCGACGGGGGGCTCTATGGCTACACCTTC.